One sample yielded the 8 T cell receptor beta chains listed below, sequenced in a study of T cells in Graves' hyperthyroidism and ophthalmopathy. RNA transcripts served as the template for amplifying TCR beta CDR3 regions. The TCR CDR3 was amplified in a first-round RT-PCR using the HTBI primer set. A single record per CDR3 protein comes from TCRdb applying MiXCR to the multiplex PCR reads. The repertoire consists of over 500,000 distinct CDR3 sequences, with 12% to 15% occurring once and the leading ten covering roughly 14%. Sequenced input: blood. These receptors came from a woman in her forties with Graves' hyperthyroidism.

For this clonotype: This may arise from a read error, as a much more abundant clone is one base away. V usage is TRBV11-2 and J usage is TRBJ1-2; 9 nucleotides agree with TRBD1. This CDR3 contains 15 residues. Germline CDR1 and CDR2: SGHAT and FQNNGV. This CDR3 is CASSSDLQGAGGHTF. The CDR3 region has the DNA TGTGCCAGCAGCTCCGACCTACAGGGGGCAGGTGGCCACACCTTC.

This clonotype was recorded many times. The gene calls are TRBV12-3 or TRBV12-4 and TRBJ1-1; D gene uncertain. Trimming stripped 6 bases from V and 2 bases from J, with 7 bases between. This CDR3 spans 12 amino acids. DNA of the CDR3: TGTGCCAGCAGCACGCCCAACACTGAAGCTTTCTTT. This translates into CASSTPNTEAFF.

This clonotype was seen repeatedly, ten times or more. This chain links TRBV28 with TRBJ2-2, with D possibly TRBD1 on 6 matching bases. V lost 2 bases and J 0 bases, leaving 16 bases between the germline ends. The CDR3 contains 18 residues. Per germline, CDR1 MDHEN and CDR2 SYDVKM. CDR3 residues: CASSLQLIGGSNTGELFF. The CDR3 nucleotides are TGTGCCAGCAGTTTACAGTTAATAGGGGGTTCGAACACCGGGGAGCTGTTTTTT.

This clonotype has at least ten counts. The chain employs TRBV2 and TRBJ2-3; D gene ambiguous. V was pared by 3 bases and J by 7 bases, with 5 bases between. This CDR3 has 11 amino acids. Germline CDR1 reads SNHLY; CDR2 reads FYNNEI. CDR3 bases: TGTGCCAGCAGTGAGGCGAATACGCAGTATTTT. Protein sequence: CASSEANTQYF.

This chain joins TRBV28 and TRBJ2-3; the match to TRBD2 covers 12 bases. CDR3 length: 15 amino acids. V was clipped by 5 bases and J by 4 bases; unmatched bases: 4. Germline CDR1 is MDHEN and CDR2 is SYDVKM. CDR3 protein: CASSPSGRAADTQYF. The CDR3, as DNA: TGTGCCAGCAGTCCTAGCGGGAGGGCCGCAGATACGCAGTATTTT.

This clonotype was recorded a few times. The V gene is TRBV28, the J gene TRBJ1-5; D perhaps matches TRBD1 (5 bases). The CDR3 contains 17 residues. Germline CDR1 is MDHEN and CDR2 is SYDVKM. Trimming stripped 6 bases from V and 3 bases from J, with 21 bases between. CDR3 in amino acids: CASSLPPGLGNNQPQHF. The CDR3 region has the DNA TGTGCCAGCAGCCTCCCCCCAGGGCTAGGAAACAATCAGCCCCAGCATTTT.

This clonotype has at least ten counts. V is TRBV7-2 and J is TRBJ2-7, with a weak D call TRBD2 (5 bases). Germline CDR1 reads SGHTA; CDR2 reads FQGNSA. V was trimmed by 1 base and J by 3 bases, leaving 10 bases between them. CDR3 length: 14 residues. The CDR3 DNA sequence: TGTGCCAGCAGCTTAGGAGCGGTAGGCTACGAGCAGTACTTC. Its translation: CASSLGAVGYEQYF.

The CDR3 here is CASSPRTSGSGAKNIQYF. The CDR3, as DNA: TGTGCCAGCTCACCGAGGACTAGCGGGAGTGGAGCCAAAAACATTCAGTACTTC. The chain carries TRBV18 and TRBJ2-4; the match to TRBD2 covers 13 bases. This CDR3 region has 18 residues. Losses at the gene ends were 3 bases for V and 0 bases for J; bases not matched to a gene: 5. Germline-derived CDR1 and CDR2 are KGHSH and LQKENI.